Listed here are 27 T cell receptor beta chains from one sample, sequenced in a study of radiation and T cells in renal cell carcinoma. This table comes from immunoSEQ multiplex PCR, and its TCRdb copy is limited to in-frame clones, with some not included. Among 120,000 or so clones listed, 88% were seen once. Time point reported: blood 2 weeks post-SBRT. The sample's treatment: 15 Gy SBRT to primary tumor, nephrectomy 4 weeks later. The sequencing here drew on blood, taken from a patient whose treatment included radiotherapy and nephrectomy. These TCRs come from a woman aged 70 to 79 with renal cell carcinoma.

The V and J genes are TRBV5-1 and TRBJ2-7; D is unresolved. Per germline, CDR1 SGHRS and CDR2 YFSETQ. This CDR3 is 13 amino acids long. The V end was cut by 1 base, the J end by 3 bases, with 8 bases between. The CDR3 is CASSLFPSYEQYF. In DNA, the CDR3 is TGCGCCAGCAGCTTGTTTCCCAGCTACGAGCAGTACTTC.

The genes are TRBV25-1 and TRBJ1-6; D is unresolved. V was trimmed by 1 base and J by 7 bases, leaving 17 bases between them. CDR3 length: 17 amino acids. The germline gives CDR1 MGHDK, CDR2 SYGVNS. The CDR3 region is CASSEFGATSVNSPLHF. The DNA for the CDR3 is TGTGCCAGCAGTGAATTTGGCGCAACCTCAGTCAATTCACCCCTCCACTTT.

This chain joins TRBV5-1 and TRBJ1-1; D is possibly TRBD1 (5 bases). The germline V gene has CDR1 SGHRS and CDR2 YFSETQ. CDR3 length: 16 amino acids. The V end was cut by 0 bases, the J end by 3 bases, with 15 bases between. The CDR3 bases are TGCGCCAGCAGCTTGGATGTGTGGGGCGCGGACACTGAAGCTTTCTTT. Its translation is CASSLDVWGADTEAFF.

The CDR3 loop reads CASSLGPGSNQPQHF. The CDR3 DNA sequence: TGTGCCAGCAGTTTAGGGCCAGGGTCGAATCAGCCCCAGCATTTT. The V gene is TRBV27, the J gene TRBJ1-5; perhaps TRBD1 as D (5 bases). The V end lost 2 bases, the J end lost 4 bases, and 12 bases lay between the germline ends. Germline CDR1 is MNHEY and CDR2 is SMNVEV (reference sequence). The CDR3 loop spans 15 amino acids.

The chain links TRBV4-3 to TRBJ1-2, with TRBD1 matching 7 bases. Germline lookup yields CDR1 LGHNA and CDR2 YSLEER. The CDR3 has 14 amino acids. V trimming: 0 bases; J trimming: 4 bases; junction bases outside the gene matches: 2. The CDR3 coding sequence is TGCGCCAGCAGCCAAGATGACAGGGCCTATGGCTACACCTTC. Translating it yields CASSQDDRAYGYTF.

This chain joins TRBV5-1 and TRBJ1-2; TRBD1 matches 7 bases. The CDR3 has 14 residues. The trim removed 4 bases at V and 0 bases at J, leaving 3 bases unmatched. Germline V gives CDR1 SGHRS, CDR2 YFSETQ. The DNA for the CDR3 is TGCGCCAGCAGCCGGGACAGCACTAACTATGGCTACACCTTC. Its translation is CASSRDSTNYGYTF.

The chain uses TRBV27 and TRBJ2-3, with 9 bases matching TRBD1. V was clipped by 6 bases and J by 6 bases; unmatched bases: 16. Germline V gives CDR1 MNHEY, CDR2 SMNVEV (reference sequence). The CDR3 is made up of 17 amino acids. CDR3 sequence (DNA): TGTGCCAGCAGCTTTCCTCCGGGACAGGGCAGTAGGGATACGCAGTATTTT. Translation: CASSFPPGQGSRDTQYF.

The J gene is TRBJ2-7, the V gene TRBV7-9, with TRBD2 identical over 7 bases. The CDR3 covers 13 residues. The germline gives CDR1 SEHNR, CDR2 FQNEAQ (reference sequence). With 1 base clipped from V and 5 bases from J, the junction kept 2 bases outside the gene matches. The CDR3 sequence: CASSLGGGNEQYF. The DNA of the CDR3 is TGTGCCAGCAGCTTAGGGGGAGGGAACGAGCAGTACTTC.

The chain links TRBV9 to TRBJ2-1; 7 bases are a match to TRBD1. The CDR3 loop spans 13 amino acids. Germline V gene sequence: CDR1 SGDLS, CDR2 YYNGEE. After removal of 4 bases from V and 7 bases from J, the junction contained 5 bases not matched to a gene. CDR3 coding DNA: TGTGCCAGCAGCATTGGACAGGTGAATGAGCAGTTCTTC. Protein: CASSIGQVNEQFF.

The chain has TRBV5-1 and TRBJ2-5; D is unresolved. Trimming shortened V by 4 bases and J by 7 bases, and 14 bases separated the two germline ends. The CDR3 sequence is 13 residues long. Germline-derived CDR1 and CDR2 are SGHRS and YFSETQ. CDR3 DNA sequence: TGCGCCAGCAGCACGGACCCTCCTGGGACCCAGTACTTC. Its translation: CASSTDPPGTQYF.

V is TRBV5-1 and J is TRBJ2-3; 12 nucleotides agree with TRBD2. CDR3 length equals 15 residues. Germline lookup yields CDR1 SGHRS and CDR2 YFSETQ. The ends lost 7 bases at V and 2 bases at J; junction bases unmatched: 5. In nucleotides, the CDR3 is TGCGCCAGCCGGACTAGCGGGGTACTCACAGATACGCAGTATTTT. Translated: CASRTSGVLTDTQYF. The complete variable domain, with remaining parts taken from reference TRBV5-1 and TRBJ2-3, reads KAGVTQTPRYLIKTRGQQVTLSCSPISGHRSVSWYQQTPGQGLQFLFEYFSETQRNKGNFPGRFSGRQFSNSRSEMNVSTLELGDSALYLCASRTSGVLTDTQYFGPGTRLTVL.

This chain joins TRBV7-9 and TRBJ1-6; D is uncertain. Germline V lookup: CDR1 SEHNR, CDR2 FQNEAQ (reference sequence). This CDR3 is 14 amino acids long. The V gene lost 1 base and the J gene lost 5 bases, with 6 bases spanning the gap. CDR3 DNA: TGTGCCAGCAGCTTAGGGCAGGATAATTCACCCCTCCACTTT. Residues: CASSLGQDNSPLHF. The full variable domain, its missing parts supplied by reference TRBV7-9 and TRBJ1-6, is DTGVSQNPRHKITKRGQNVTFRCDPISEHNRLYWYRQTLGQGPEFLTYFQNEAQLEKSRLLSDRFSAERPKGSFSTLEIQRTEQGDSAMYLCASSLGQDNSPLHFGNGTRLTVT.

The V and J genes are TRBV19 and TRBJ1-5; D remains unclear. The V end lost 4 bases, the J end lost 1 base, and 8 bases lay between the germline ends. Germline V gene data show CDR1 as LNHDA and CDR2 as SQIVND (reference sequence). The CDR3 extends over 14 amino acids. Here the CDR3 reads CASSKDPSNQPQHF. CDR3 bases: TGTGCCAGTAGTAAGGACCCGAGCAATCAGCCCCAGCATTTT.

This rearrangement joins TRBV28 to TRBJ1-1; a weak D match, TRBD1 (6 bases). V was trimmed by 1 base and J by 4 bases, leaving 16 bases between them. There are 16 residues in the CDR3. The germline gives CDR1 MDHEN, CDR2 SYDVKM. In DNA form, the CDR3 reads TGTGCCAGCAGTTTATCGTTCGGGGGGCGAGGCACTGAAGCTTTCTTT. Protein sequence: CASSLSFGGRGTEAFF.

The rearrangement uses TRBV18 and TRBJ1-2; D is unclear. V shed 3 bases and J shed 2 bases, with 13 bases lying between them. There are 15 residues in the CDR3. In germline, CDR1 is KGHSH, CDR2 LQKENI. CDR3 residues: CASSPAQTANYGYTF. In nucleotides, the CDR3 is TGTGCCAGCTCACCGGCGCAAACAGCCAACTATGGCTACACCTTC. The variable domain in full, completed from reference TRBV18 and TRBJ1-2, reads NAGVMQNPRHLVRRRGQEARLRCSPMKGHSHVYWYRQLPEEGLKFMVYLQKENIIDESGMPKERFSAEFPKEGPSILRIQQVVRGDSAAYFCASSPAQTANYGYTFGSGTRLTVV.

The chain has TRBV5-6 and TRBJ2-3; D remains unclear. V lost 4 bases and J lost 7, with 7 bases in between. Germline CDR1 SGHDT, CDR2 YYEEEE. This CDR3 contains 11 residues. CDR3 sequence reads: CASSPGNTQYF. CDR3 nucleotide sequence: TGTGCCAGCAGCCCTGGGAATACGCAGTATTTT.

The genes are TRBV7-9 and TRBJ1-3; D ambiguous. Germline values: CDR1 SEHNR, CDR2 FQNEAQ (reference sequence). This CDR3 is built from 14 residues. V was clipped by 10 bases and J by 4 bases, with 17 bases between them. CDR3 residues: CAIRNTVGGNTIYF. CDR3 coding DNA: TGTGCCATCCGAAACACGGTTGGAGGAAACACCATATATTTT.

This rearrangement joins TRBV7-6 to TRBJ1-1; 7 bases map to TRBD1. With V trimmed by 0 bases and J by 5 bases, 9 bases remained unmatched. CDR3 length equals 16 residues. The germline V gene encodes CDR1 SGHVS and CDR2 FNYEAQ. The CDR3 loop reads CASSLAPDRDETEAFF. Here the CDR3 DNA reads TGTGCCAGCAGCTTAGCCCCAGACAGGGATGAGACTGAAGCTTTCTTT.

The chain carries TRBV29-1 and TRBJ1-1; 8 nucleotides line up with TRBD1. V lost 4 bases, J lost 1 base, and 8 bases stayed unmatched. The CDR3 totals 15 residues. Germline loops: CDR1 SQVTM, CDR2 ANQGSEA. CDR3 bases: TGCAGCGTTGTTGGGACAGGCACCTCGAACACTGAAGCTTTCTTT. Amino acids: CSVVGTGTSNTEAFF.

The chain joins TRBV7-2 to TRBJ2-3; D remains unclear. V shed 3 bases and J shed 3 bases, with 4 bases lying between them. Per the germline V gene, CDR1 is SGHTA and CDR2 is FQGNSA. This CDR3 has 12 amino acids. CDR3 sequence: CASSFSTDTQYF. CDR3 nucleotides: TGTGCCAGCAGCTTTTCAACAGATACGCAGTATTTT.

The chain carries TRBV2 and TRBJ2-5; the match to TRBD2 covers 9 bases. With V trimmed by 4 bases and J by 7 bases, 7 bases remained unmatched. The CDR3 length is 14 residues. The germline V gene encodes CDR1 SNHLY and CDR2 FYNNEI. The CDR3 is CASSGRGGAGTQYF. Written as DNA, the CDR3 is TGTGCCAGCAGTGGGCGCGGGGGGGCCGGGACCCAGTACTTC.

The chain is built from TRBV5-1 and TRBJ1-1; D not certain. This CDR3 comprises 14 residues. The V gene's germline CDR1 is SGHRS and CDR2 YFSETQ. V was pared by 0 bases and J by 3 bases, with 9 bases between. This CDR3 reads CASSLGTADTEAFF. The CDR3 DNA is TGCGCCAGCAGCTTGGGGACCGCGGACACTGAAGCTTTCTTT. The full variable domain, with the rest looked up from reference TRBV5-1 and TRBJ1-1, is KAGVTQTPRYLIKTRGQQVTLSCSPISGHRSVSWYQQTPGQGLQFLFEYFSETQRNKGNFPGRFSGRQFSNSRSEMNVSTLELGDSALYLCASSLGTADTEAFFGQGTRLTVV.

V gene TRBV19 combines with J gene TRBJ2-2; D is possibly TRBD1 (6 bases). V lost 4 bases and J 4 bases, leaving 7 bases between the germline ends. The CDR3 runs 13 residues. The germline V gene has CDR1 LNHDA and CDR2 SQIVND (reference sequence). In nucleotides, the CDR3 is TGTGCCAGTAGTAGGACAGCCACCGGGGAGCTGTTTTTT. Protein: CASSRTATGELFF. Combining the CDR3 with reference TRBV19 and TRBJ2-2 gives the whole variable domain DGGITQSPKYLFRKEGQNVTLSCEQNLNHDAMYWYRQDPGQGLRLIYYSQIVNDFQKGDIAEGYSVSREKKESFPLTVTSAQKNPTAFYLCASSRTATGELFFGEGSRLTVL.

The CDR3 bases are TGTGCCAGTAGTCTCCCGGGACAGGGGGCTTACGAGCAGTACTTC. It encodes CASSLPGQGAYEQYF. The rearrangement uses TRBV19 and TRBJ2-7; 12 positions match TRBD1. Germline loops: CDR1 LNHDA, CDR2 SQIVND (reference sequence). CDR3 length: 15 residues. V lost 5 bases, J lost 4 bases, and 6 bases stayed unmatched.

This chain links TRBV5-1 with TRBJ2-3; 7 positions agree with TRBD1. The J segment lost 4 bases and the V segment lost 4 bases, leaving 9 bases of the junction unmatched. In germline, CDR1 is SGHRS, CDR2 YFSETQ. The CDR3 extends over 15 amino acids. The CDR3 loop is CASSKRGRLPDTQYF. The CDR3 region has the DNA TGCGCCAGCAGCAAGAGGGGGCGGTTACCAGATACGCAGTATTTT.

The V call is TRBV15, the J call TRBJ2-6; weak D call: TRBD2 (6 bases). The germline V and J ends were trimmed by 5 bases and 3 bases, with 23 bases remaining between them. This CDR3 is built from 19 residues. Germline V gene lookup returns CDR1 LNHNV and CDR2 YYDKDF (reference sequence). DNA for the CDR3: TGTGCCACCAGCCCCCGGAGGGGCAGAGAAACGGATGGGGCCAACGTCCTGACTTTC. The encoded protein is CATSPRRGRETDGANVLTF.

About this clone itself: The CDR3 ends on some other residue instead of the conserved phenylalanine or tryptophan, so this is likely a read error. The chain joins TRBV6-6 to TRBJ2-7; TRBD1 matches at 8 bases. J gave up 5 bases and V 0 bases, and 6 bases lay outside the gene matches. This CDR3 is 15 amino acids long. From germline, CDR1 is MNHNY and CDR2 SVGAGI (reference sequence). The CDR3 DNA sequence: TGTGCCAGCAGTTACTCTGGCGGACAGGGCAACGAGCAGTACCTC. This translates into CASSYSGGQGNEQYL.